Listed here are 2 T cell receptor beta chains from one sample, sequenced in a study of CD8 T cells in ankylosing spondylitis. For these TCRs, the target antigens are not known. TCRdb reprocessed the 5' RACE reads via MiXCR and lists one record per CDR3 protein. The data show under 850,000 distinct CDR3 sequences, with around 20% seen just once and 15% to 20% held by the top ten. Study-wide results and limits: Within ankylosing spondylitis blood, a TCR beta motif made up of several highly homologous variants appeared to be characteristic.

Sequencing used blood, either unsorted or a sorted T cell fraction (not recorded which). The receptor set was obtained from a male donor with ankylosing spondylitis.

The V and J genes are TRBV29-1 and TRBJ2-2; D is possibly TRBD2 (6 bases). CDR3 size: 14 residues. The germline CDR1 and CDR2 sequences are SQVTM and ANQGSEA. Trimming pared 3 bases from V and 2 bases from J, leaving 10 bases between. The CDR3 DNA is TGCAGCGTTGATGCGGGATATAACACCGGGGAGCTGTTTTTT. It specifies CSVDAGYNTGELFF.

CDR3 residues: CASSLPPLETQYF. Written as DNA, the CDR3 is TGTGCCAGCAGTTTGCCCCCTCTGGAGACCCAGTACTTC. The chain joins TRBV28 to TRBJ2-5; unclear D gene. This CDR3 is built from 13 residues. With 3 bases removed from V and 5 bases from J, the gap between germline ends came to 10 bases. Germline V gene sequence: CDR1 MDHEN, CDR2 SYDVKM.